Listed below are T cell receptor beta chains from one sample, sequenced in a study of low-dose radiotherapy and immunotherapy resistance in tumors. TCRdb reprocessed the reads with MiXCR, giving one entry per CDR3 protein. The sample has fewer than 95,000 distinct CDR3 sequences; 9.4% are singletons. The sample in question was PBMCs, obtained before treatment. The receptors were sampled from a male donor with prostate cancer. CDR3s include the opening cysteine and the closing phenylalanine or tryptophan. Each record gives: J gene, V gene, D gene, clone size, CDR3 DNA, CDR3 protein. D genes are given only for firm matches. Only part of the rows carry a size: once, few, many, or a class if the clone is expanded.

>TRBJ2-1|TRBV4-3|TRBD1|NA
TGCGCCAGCAGCCAAGGGGGGACAGAGTCCTACAATGAGCAGTTCTTC
CASSQGGTESYNEQFF
>TRBJ2-7|TRBV5-1|TRBD2|many
TGCGCCAGCAGGACTAGCGGGAATTCCTACGAGCAGTACTTC
CASRTSGNSYEQYF
>TRBJ2-3|TRBV29-1|TRBD2|many
TGCAGCGTTGGATTACTTAGCGGGAGCACAGATACGCAGTATTTT
CSVGLLSGSTDTQYF
>TRBJ2-7|TRBV28|TRBD2|many
TGTGCCAGCAGTCGGACTAGCGTTTACGAGCAGTACTTC
CASSRTSVYEQYF
>TRBJ2-7|TRBV7-2|NA|many
TGTGCCAGCAGCTTGACTGAAAACTACGAGCAGTACTTC
CASSLTENYEQYF
>TRBJ2-1|TRBV20-1|NA|many
TGCAGTGCGGGGGCGACCTACAATGAGCAGTTCTTC
CSAGATYNEQFF
>TRBJ2-7|TRBV5-1|NA|many
TGCGCCAGCGCCCTAGACGCAGGGAGCTCCTACGAGCAGTACTTC
CASALDAGSSYEQYF
>TRBJ1-5|TRBV15|TRBD1|many
TGTGCCACCAGCAGACCGGGGGGGGGACAGGGACACAATCAGCCCCAGCATTTT
CATSRPGGGQGHNQPQHF
>TRBJ2-3|TRBV5-1|NA|NA
TGCGCCAGCAGCTCGGGGCGGGGCACAGATACGCAGTATTTT
CASSSGRGTDTQYF
>TRBJ1-5|TRBV12-3/TRBV12-4|TRBD1|many
TGTGCCAGCAGCTGGACAGGGGGCAATCAGCCCCAGCATTTT
CASSWTGGNQPQHF
>TRBJ2-1|TRBV29-1|TRBD2|many
TGCAGCGTTCGCCCTAGCGGGAGAAATGAGCAGTTCTTC
CSVRPSGRNEQFF
>TRBJ2-2|TRBV6-5|TRBD1|many
TGTGCCAGCAGTAGGACAGGGACCGGGGAGCTGTTTTTT
CASSRTGTGELFF
>TRBJ2-1|TRBV5-4|NA|many
TGTGCCAGCAGCTTGTTAGGGGACAATGAGCAGTTCTTC
CASSLLGDNEQFF
>TRBJ1-5|TRBV30|NA|many
TGTGCCTGCGGAGGGCAGGGTATTCAGCCCCAGCATTTT
CACGGQGIQPQHF
>TRBJ2-5|TRBV28|NA|many
TGTGCCAGCAGTTTATTGGCGATGACCCAGTACTTC
CASSLLAMTQYF
>TRBJ2-5|TRBV11-1|NA|few
TGTGCCAGCAGCCCTGGACAGCCCGGGACCCAGTACTTC
CASSPGQPGTQYF
>TRBJ2-1|TRBV30|TRBD2|many
TGTGCCTGGAGGGCTACTAGCGGGAGAAAGTTCTTC
CAWRATSGRKFF
>TRBJ2-3|TRBV28|NA|many
TGTGCCAGCAGTTTCGGGACTCCCGATACGCAGTATTTT
CASSFGTPDTQYF
>TRBJ2-1|TRBV27|TRBD1|many
TGTGCCAGCAACCCCGGACAGGGGGAGTACAATGAGCAGTTCTTC
CASNPGQGEYNEQFF
>TRBJ1-5|TRBV19|NA|many
TGTGCCAGTAGTATAAACGGAGGGAGAGGGGGCAATCAGCCCCAGCATTTT
CASSINGGRGGNQPQHF
>TRBJ1-2|TRBV29-1|NA|many
TGCAGCTTCTCCGAGGGGGTAGATCGCGGCTACACCTTC
CSFSEGVDRGYTF
>TRBJ2-5|TRBV5-6|TRBD1|many
TGTGCCAGCAGCCTACCCACCGGACAGGGGGTCGACTTC
CASSLPTGQGVDF
>TRBJ2-7|TRBV7-2|TRBD2|many
TGTGCCAGCAGCTTAGCGGGTAGCGGGGCCTCCTACGAGCAGTACTTC
CASSLAGSGASYEQYF
>TRBJ2-2|TRBV20-1|NA|many
TGCAGTGCTACGTTTGCGGGAAGCACCGGGGAGCTGTTTTTT
CSATFAGSTGELFF